This entry features one T cell receptor beta chain sequence. Only in-frame clones appear in the TCRdb table, and some are missing; sequencing was by immunoSEQ multiplex PCR. The sample yields some 70,000 clones, around 90% seen once. The germline V gene encodes CDR1 SGHDN and CDR2 FVKESK. The CDR3 loop spans 13 amino acids. With 2 bases clipped from V and 6 bases from J, the junction kept 1 base outside the gene matches. The data stem from a study of T cell changes during pregnancy in multiple sclerosis. Sequencing used peripheral blood, obtained in the second trimester of pregnancy. V usage is TRBV14 and J usage is TRBJ2-7, with 10 positions matching TRBD2. The TCR originated in a female donor in good health, enrolled as a control in a pregnancy study. The DNA for the CDR3 is TGTGCCAGCAGCCAACTAGCGGGAGCCGAGCAGTACTTC. Its protein is CASSQLAGAEQYF.